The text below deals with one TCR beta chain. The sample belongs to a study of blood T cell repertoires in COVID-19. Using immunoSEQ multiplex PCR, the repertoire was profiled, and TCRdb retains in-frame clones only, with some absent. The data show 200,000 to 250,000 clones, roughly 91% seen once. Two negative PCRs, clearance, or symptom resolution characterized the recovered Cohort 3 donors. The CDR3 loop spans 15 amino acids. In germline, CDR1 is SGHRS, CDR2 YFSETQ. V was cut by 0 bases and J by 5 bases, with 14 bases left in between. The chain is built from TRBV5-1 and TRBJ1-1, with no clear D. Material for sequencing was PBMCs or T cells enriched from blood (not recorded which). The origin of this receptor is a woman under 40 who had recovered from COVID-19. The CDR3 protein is CASSLGRRTGTEAFF. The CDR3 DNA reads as TGCGCCAGCAGCTTGGGACGCCGGACGGGAACTGAAGCTTTCTTT.